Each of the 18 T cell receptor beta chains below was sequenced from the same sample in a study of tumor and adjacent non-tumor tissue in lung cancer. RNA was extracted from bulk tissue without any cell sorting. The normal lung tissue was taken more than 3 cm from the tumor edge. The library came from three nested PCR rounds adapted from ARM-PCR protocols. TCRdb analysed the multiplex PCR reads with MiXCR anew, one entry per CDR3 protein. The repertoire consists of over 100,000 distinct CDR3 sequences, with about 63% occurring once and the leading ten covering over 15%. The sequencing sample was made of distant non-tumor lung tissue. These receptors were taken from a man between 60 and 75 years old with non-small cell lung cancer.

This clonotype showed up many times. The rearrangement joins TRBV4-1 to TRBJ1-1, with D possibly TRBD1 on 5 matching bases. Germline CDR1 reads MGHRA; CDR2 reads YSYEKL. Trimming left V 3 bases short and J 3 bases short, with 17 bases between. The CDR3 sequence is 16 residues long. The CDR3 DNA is TGCGCCAGCAGCCAGCAAACCGGGACCGGGGACACTGAAGCTTTCTTT. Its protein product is CASSQQTGTGDTEAFF.

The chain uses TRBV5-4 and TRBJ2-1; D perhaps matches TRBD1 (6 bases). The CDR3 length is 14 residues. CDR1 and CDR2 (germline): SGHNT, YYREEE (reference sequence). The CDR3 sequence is CTTEFNRVRDEQFF. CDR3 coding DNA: TGTACCACAGAGTTTAACAGGGTTAGGGATGAGCAGTTCTTC.

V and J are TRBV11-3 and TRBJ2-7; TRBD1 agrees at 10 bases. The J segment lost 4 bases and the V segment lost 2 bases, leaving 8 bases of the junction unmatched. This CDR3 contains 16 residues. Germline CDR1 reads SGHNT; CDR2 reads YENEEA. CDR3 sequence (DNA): TGTGCCAGCAGCTTAACCTCCGGGACAGGGGAATACGAGCAGTACTTC. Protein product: CASSLTSGTGEYEQYF. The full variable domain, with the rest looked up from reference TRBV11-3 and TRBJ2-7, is EAGVVQSPRYKIIEKKQPVAFWCNPISGHNTLYWYLQNLGQGPELLIRYENEEAVDDSQLPKDRFSAERLKGVDSTLKIQPAELGDSAVYLCASSLTSGTGEYEQYFGPGTRLTVT.

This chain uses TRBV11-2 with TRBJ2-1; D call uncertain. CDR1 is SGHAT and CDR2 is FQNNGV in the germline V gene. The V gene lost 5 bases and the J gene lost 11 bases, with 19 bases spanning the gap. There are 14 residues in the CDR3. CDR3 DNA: TGTGCCAGCAGCCCCGTTCCGAGTGGGGTCAAGCAGTTCTTC. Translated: CASSPVPSGVKQFF. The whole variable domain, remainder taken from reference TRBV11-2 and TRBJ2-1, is EAGVAQSPRYKIIEKRQSVAFWCNPISGHATLYWYQQILGQGPKLLIQFQNNGVVDDSQLPKDRFSAERLKGVDSTLKIQPAKLEDSAVYLCASSPVPSGVKQFFGPGTRLTVL.

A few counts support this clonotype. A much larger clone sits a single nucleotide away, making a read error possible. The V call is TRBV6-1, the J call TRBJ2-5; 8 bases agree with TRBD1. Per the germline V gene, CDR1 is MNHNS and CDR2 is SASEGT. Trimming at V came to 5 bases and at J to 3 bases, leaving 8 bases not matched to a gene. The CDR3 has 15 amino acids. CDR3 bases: TGTGCCAGCAGTAACCGCGGGACAGGAGAAGAGACCCAGTACTTC. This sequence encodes CASSNRGTGEETQYF.

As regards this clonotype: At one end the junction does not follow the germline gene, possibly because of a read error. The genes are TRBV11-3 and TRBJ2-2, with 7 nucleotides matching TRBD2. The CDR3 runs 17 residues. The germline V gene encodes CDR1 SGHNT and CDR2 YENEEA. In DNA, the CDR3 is TGTGCCAGCAGCTTAGTTGCGCTAGCGGTAACCACCGGGGAGCTGCTTTTT. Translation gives CASSLVALAVTTGELLF. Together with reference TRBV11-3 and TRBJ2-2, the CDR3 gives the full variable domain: EAGVVQSPRYKIIEKKQPVAFWCNPISGHNTLYWYLQNLGQGPELLIRYENEEAVDDSQLPKDRFSAERLKGVDSTLKIQPAELGDSAVYLCASSLVALAVTTGELLFGEGSRLTVL.

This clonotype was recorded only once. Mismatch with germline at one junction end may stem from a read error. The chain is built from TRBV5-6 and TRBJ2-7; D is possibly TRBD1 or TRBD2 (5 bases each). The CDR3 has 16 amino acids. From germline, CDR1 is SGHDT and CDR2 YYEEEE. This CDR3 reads CASSWSPGTESYKQYF. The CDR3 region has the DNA TGTGCGAGCAGCTGGAGCCCAGGGACGGAGAGCTACAAGCAGTACTTC.

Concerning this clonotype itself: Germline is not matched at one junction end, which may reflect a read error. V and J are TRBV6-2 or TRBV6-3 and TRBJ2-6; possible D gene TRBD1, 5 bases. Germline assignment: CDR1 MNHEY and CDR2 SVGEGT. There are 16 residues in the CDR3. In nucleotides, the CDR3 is TGTGCCAGCACCAAGGGGCGTCACCCTGGGGCCAATGTCCTGACTTTC. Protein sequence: CASTKGRHPGANVLTF.

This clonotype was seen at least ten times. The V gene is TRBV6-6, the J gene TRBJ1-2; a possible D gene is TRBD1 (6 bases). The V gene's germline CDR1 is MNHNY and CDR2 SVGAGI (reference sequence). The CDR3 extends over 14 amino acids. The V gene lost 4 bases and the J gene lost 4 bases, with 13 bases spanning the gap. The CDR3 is CASSSDRLSYGYTF. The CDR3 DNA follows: TGTGCCAGCAGTTCTGACAGGTTAAGCTATGGCTACACCTTC.

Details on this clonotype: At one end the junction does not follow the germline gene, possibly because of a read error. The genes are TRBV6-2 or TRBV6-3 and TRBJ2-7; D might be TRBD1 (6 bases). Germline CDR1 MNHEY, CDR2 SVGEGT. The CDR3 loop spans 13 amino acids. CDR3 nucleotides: TGTGCCAGCAGTCAGGACAGCTCGAACGAGCAGTACTTT. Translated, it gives CASSQDSSNEQYF.

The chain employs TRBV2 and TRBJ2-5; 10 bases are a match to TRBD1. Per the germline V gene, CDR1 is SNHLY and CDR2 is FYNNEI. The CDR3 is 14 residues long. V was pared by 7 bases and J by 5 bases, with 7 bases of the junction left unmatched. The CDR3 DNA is TGTGCCAGCAAAAGACAGGGGGCTTGGGAGACCCAGTACTTC. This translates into CASKRQGAWETQYF.

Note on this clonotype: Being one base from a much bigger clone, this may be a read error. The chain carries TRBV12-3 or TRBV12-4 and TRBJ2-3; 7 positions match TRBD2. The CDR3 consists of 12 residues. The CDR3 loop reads CGSTLGGDTQYF. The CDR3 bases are TGTGGCAGCACCCTCGGGGGGGATACGCAGTATTTT.

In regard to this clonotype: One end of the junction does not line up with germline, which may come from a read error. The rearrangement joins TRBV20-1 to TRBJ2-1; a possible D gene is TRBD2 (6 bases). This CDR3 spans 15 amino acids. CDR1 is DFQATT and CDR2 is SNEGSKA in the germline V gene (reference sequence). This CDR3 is CTARAANGRNNEQFF. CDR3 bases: TGCACTGCTAGAGCTGCTAACGGGAGAAACAATGAGCAGTTCTTC.

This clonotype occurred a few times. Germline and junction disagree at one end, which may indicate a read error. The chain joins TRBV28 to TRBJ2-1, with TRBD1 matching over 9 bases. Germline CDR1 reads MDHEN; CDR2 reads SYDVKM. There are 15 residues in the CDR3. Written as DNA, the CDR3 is TGTGCCACACGGGACAGGGTGGGGGGCTACAGTGAGCAGTTCTTC. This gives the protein CATRDRVGGYSEQFF.

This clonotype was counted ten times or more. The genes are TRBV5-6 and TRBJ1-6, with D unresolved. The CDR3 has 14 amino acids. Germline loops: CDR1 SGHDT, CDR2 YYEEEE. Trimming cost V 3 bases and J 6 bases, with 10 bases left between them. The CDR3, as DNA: TGTGCCAGCAGCTCCGGTCTTATTAATTCACCCCTCCACTTT. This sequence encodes CASSSGLINSPLHF.

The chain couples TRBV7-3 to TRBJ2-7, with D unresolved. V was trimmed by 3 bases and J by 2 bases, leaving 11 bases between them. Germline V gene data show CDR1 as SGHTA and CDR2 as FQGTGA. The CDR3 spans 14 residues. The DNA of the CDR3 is TGTGCCAGCAGCTTGGGGATAGTTCCCTACGAGCAGTACTTC. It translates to CASSLGIVPYEQYF.

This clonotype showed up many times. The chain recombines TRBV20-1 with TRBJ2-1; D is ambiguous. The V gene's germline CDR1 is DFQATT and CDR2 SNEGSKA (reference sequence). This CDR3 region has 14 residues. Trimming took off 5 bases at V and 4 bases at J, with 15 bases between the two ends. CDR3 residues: CSAPSEEPYNEQFF. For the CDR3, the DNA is TGCAGTGCTCCCTCCGAGGAGCCATACAATGAGCAGTTCTTC.

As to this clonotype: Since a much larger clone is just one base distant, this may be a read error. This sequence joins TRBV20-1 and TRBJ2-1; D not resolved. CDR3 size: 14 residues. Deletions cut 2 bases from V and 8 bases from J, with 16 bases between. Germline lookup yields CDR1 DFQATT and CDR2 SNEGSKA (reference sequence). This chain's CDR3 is CSARTGLKGDEQFF. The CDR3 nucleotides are TGCAGTGCTAGAACGGGTTTAAAAGGCGATGAGCAGTTCTTC.